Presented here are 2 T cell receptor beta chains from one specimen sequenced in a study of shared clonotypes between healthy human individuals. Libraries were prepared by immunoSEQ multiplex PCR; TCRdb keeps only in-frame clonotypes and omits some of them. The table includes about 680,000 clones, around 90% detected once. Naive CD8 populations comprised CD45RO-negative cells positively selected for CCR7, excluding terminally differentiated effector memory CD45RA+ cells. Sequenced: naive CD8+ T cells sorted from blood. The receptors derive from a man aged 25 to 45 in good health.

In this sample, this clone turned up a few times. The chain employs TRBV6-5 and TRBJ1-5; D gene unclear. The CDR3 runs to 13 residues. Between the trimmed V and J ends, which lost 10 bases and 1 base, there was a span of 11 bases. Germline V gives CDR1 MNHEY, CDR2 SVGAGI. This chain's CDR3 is CATALESNQPQHF. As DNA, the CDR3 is TGTGCCACTGCACTCGAGAGCAATCAGCCCCAGCATTTT.

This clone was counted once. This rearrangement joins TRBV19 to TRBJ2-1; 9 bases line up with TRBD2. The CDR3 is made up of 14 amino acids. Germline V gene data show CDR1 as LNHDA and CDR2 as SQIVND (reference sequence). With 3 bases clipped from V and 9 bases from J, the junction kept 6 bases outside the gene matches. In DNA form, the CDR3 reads TGTGCCAGTAGTATTAGCGGGAGTTCGACTGAGCAGTTCTTC. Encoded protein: CASSISGSSTEQFF.